The 25 T cell receptor beta chains in this list originate from one sample, sequenced in a study of PD-L1 blockade in urothelial cancer. The data were produced by immunoSEQ multiplex PCR, yet TCRdb's version contains in-frame clones alone and is incomplete. Among more than 90,000 clones listed, around 78% were seen once. Specified time point: peripheral blood 6 weeks after treatment start. The sample in question was PBMCs, obtained around atezolizumab (anti-PD-L1) treatment. The receptors were sampled from a man between 70 and 80 years old with urothelial cancer.

The V gene is TRBV4-2, the J gene TRBJ2-7; maybe TRBD2 (6 bases). This CDR3 contains 15 residues. Germline CDR1 LGHNA, CDR2 YNFKEQ. Trimming cost V 4 bases and J 3 bases, with 16 bases left between them. Here the CDR3 reads CASSRRGGAVYEQYF. CDR3 DNA sequence: TGTGCCAGCAGCCGACGAGGCGGGGCGGTCTACGAGCAGTACTTC.

This clone was seen just once. The chain couples TRBV5-5 to TRBJ2-2; TRBD2 matches at 7 bases. Germline CDR1 reads SGHKS; CDR2 reads YYEKEE (reference sequence). CDR3 length equals 16 residues. V shed 6 bases and J 2 bases; nucleotides not matched to a gene: 10. CDR3 amino acids: CASTILAGVNTGELFF. For the CDR3, the DNA is TGTGCCAGCACCATTCTCGCGGGGGTAAACACCGGGGAGCTGTTTTTT.

The genes are TRBV11-3 and TRBJ2-2; TRBD2 is a possible D gene (6 bases). This CDR3 has 15 residues. The V end lost 5 bases, the J end lost 1 base, and 11 bases lay between the germline ends. CDR1 is SGHNT, CDR2 YENEEA, per germline. The CDR3 region has the DNA TGTGCCAGCAGCGCTATTAGCGGGAACACCGGGGAGCTGTTTTTT. As protein: CASSAISGNTGELFF.

The rearrangement uses TRBV15 and TRBJ2-5; 7 bases match TRBD2. J gave up 5 bases and V 0 bases, and 21 bases lay outside the gene matches. Germline V gene sequence: CDR1 LNHNV, CDR2 YYDKDF (reference sequence). The CDR3 consists of 20 residues. CDR3 nucleotides: TGTGCCACCAGCAGAGATCGGGGCGGCCCTCCGTCCTTCGGGGGGGAGACCCAGTACTTC. This gives the protein CATSRDRGGPPSFGGETQYF. The entire variable domain, with the rest obtained from reference TRBV15 and TRBJ2-5, is as follows: DAMVIQNPRYQVTQFGKPVTLSCSQTLNHNVMYWYQQKSSQAPKLLFHYYDKDFNNEADTPDNFQSRRPNTSFCFLDIRSPGLGDTAMYLCATSRDRGGPPSFGGETQYFGPGTRLLVL.

This CDR3 reads CASSSHEGRGTEAFF. CDR3 nucleotides: TGTGCCAGCAGCTCCCATGAGGGGCGGGGCACTGAAGCTTTCTTT. This chain uses TRBV6-5 with TRBJ1-1; maybe TRBD1 (5 bases). The length of the CDR3 is 15 residues. Germline lookup yields CDR1 MNHEY and CDR2 SVGAGI. Between the trimmed V and J ends, which lost 6 bases and 4 bases, there was a span of 18 bases.

V usage is TRBV19 and J usage is TRBJ1-4; D is uncertain. The length of the CDR3 is 16 residues. Germline V gene sequence: CDR1 LNHDA, CDR2 SQIVND (reference sequence). V lost 0 bases, J lost 0 bases, and 8 bases lay in between. This CDR3 reads CASSIDSITTNEKLFF. The CDR3 DNA reads TGTGCCAGTAGTATAGACAGTATAACAACTAATGAAAAACTGTTTTTT.

This rearrangement joins TRBV19 to TRBJ1-4, with a weak D call TRBD1 (5 bases). The CDR3 totals 11 residues. Germline V gives CDR1 LNHDA, CDR2 SQIVND (reference sequence). The V and J ends lost 11 bases and 8 bases respectively, with 12 bases between them. In nucleotides, the CDR3 is TGTGCCGGGGGGACGGGCGAAAAACTGTTTTTT. Translated, it gives CAGGTGEKLFF.

J is TRBJ2-6 and V is TRBV5-4; possible D gene TRBD1, 6 bases. Trimming removed 1 base from V and 0 bases from J, with 11 bases in between. Germline loops: CDR1 SGHNT, CDR2 YYREEE (reference sequence). The CDR3 covers 17 residues. The CDR3 coding sequence is TGTGCCAGCAGCTTGTTAGGGGGAAGCTCTGGGGCCAACGTCCTGACTTTC. Translating gives CASSLLGGSSGANVLTF.

The chain joins TRBV11-2 to TRBJ2-6; D not resolved. The V and J ends lost 2 bases and 4 bases respectively, with 12 bases between them. Germline V gene data show CDR1 as SGHAT and CDR2 as FQNNGV. The CDR3 covers 16 residues. In nucleotides, the CDR3 is TGTGCCAGCAGCTTATGGCTGGGCTCCGGGGCCAACGTCCTGACTTTC. The encoded protein is CASSLWLGSGANVLTF.

This chain links TRBV4-3 with TRBJ2-2; 7 bases line up with TRBD2. Germline-derived CDR1 and CDR2 are LGHNA and YSLEER. The V gene end was trimmed by 1 base and the J gene end by 2 bases; junction bases not matched to a gene: 4. The CDR3 contains 16 residues. The CDR3 coding sequence is TGCGCCAGCAGCCAAGGTAGACTAGCTAACACCGGGGAGCTGTTTTTT. Translation gives CASSQGRLANTGELFF.

V is TRBV7-9 and J is TRBJ1-4; 11 positions match TRBD1. CDR1 and CDR2 from the germline V gene are SEHNR and FQNEAQ (reference sequence). The CDR3 sequence is 15 residues long. The ends lost 5 bases at V and 7 bases at J; junction bases unmatched: 6. CDR3 nucleotide sequence: TGTGCCAGCAGCACAACCGGGACAGGGGGTGAAAAACTGTTTTTT. Residues: CASSTTGTGGEKLFF.

As DNA, the CDR3 is TGTGCCAGCAGTACAGGGACAGCGACTAACACTGAAGCTTTCTTT. Translated: CASSTGTATNTEAFF. The rearrangement joins TRBV28 to TRBJ1-1; 7 positions match TRBD1. The trim removed 5 bases at V and 2 bases at J, leaving 8 bases unmatched. Germline CDR1 and CDR2: MDHEN and SYDVKM. CDR3 length: 15 residues.

V is TRBV11-3 and J is TRBJ2-3; 8 nucleotides line up with TRBD1. From germline, CDR1 is SGHNT and CDR2 YENEEA. V shed 1 base and J 6 bases; nucleotides not matched to a gene: 6. The CDR3 has 15 residues. DNA of the CDR3: TGTGCCAGCAGCTTAGCGGACAGGGTTTTGGATACGCAGTATTTT. Its translation: CASSLADRVLDTQYF.

This clone was seen just once. The chain links TRBV2 to TRBJ1-2; a possible D gene is TRBD1 (5 bases). Germline loops: CDR1 SNHLY, CDR2 FYNNEI. V lost 5 bases and J 2 bases, leaving 9 bases between the germline ends. The CDR3 totals 13 residues. CDR3 nucleotides: TGTGCCAGCAGTTTGACAGAGAACTATGGCTACACCTTC. Protein: CASSLTENYGYTF.

This chain connects TRBV7-8 to TRBJ1-3; 10 positions agree with TRBD1. There are 16 residues in the CDR3. Germline V CDR1 and CDR2: SGHVS, FQNEAQ. V lost 8 bases to trimming and J lost 3 bases; unmatched junction nucleotides: 10. CDR3 residues: CASLLGGTGDGNTIYF. In DNA form, the CDR3 reads TGTGCCAGCTTGTTAGGGGGGACAGGGGATGGAAACACCATATATTTT.

The chain joins TRBV12-5 to TRBJ2-1, with 12 bases that match TRBD2. The J segment lost 9 bases and the V segment lost 7 bases, leaving 10 bases of the junction unmatched. Germline CDR1 is LGHNT and CDR2 is FRNRAP. The CDR3 is 15 residues long. The CDR3 loop is CASVMTSGGRGEQFF. In DNA form, the CDR3 reads TGTGCTAGTGTCATGACTAGCGGGGGACGGGGTGAGCAGTTCTTC. The entire variable domain, with the rest obtained from reference TRBV12-5 and TRBJ2-1, is as follows: DARVTQTPRHKVTEMGQEVTMRCQPILGHNTVFWYRQTMMQGLELLAYFRNRAPLDDSGMPKDRFSAEMPDATLATLKIQPSEPRDSAVYFCASVMTSGGRGEQFFGPGTRLTVL.

This chain connects TRBV7-9 to TRBJ1-1; D unclear. The germline V gene encodes CDR1 SEHNR and CDR2 FQNEAQ (reference sequence). The CDR3 contains 12 residues. V lost 8 bases, J lost 8 bases, and 15 bases lay in between. The CDR3 loop is CASAREAREAFF. The CDR3 DNA is TGTGCCAGCGCTAGGGAGGCGCGGGAAGCTTTCTTT. Together with reference TRBV7-9 and TRBJ1-1, the CDR3 gives the full variable domain: DTGVSQNPRHKITKRGQNVTFRCDPISEHNRLYWYRQTLGQGPEFLTYFQNEAQLEKSRLLSDRFSAERPKGSFSTLEIQRTEQGDSAMYLCASAREAREAFFGQGTRLTVV.

This rearrangement joins TRBV6-1 to TRBJ2-7, with 9 nucleotides matching TRBD1. J gave up 3 bases and V 1 base, and 7 bases lay outside the gene matches. The germline V gene has CDR1 MNHNS and CDR2 SASEGT. The CDR3 length is 16 residues. As DNA, the CDR3 is TGTGCCAGCAGTGAAGAGGGACAGGGAGTAGGCTACGAGCAGTACTTC. It is translated as CASSEEGQGVGYEQYF.

The chain employs TRBV6-1 and TRBJ2-3; TRBD1 is a possible D gene (6 bases). Trimming pared 6 bases from V and 2 bases from J, leaving 15 bases between. This CDR3 has 15 residues. Germline CDR1 MNHNS, CDR2 SASEGT. Written as DNA, the CDR3 is TGTGCCAGCAGGGACGACAGGAACCCCACAGATACGCAGTATTTT. Translation gives CASRDDRNPTDTQYF.

V gene TRBV19 combines with J gene TRBJ2-7; TRBD1 agrees at 9 bases. Germline V lookup: CDR1 LNHDA, CDR2 SQIVND (reference sequence). The junction had 4 bases not matched to a gene; V was cut back by 5 bases and J by 2 bases. The CDR3 has 14 amino acids. The DNA of the CDR3 is TGTGCCAGTAGTGGGGGACAGGGCCCCTACGAGCAGTACTTC. Translation gives CASSGGQGPYEQYF.

V usage is TRBV27 and J usage is TRBJ1-4, with 8 bases lining up with TRBD1. Germline V gives CDR1 MNHEY, CDR2 SMNVEV (reference sequence). This CDR3 is 13 amino acids long. V lost 2 bases to trimming and J lost 10 bases; unmatched junction nucleotides: 3. The DNA of the CDR3 is TGTGCCAGCAGTTTAGACAGGGGTGGAAAACTGTTTTTT. Translated, it gives CASSLDRGGKLFF.

The rearrangement joins TRBV5-8 to TRBJ2-3; 13 positions agree with TRBD2. Germline assignment: CDR1 SGHTS and CDR2 YDEGEE. The CDR3 sequence is 17 residues long. Trimming at V came to 3 bases and at J to 0 bases, leaving 4 bases not matched to a gene. This chain's CDR3 is CASSWGGLAGSTDTQYF. DNA of the CDR3: TGTGCCAGCAGCTGGGGGGGACTAGCGGGGAGCACAGATACGCAGTATTTT.

The CDR3 DNA reads TGTGCCAGCAGCCTGACTATAGCGGGGGGGTCCAACATTCAGTACTTC. Protein product: CASSLTIAGGSNIQYF. This rearrangement joins TRBV27 to TRBJ2-4, with 11 bases aligning to TRBD2. V lost 6 bases and J lost 7; bases outside the gene matches: 11. Germline V gene lookup returns CDR1 MNHEY and CDR2 SMNVEV (reference sequence). The length of the CDR3 is 16 residues.

This sequence joins TRBV27 and TRBJ2-5, with 8 bases aligning to TRBD2. This CDR3 has 16 amino acids. Germline loops: CDR1 MNHEY, CDR2 SMNVEV (reference sequence). The V segment lost 5 bases and the J segment 2 bases; nucleotides outside the gene matches: 10. CDR3 in DNA: TGTGCCAGCAGTCAAGGGACTAGTGGGCGACAAGAGACCCAGTACTTC. Translation: CASSQGTSGRQETQYF.

The genes are TRBV7-8 and TRBJ1-6; D is unresolved. With 0 bases removed from V and 9 bases from J, the gap between germline ends came to 3 bases. CDR3 length: 12 amino acids. Germline-derived CDR1 and CDR2 are SGHVS and FQNEAQ. The CDR3 loop is CASSLARSPLHF. The DNA for the CDR3 is TGTGCCAGCAGCTTAGCGCGTTCACCCCTCCACTTT.